This passage covers 14 T cell receptor beta chains from one sample sequenced in a study of cytomegalovirus exposure and HLA in healthy donors (dated by TCRdb to 2016 to 2017). The method behind the library was the immunoSEQ multiplex PCR assay. For the multiplex PCR, a mixture combining 60 forward primers for TCR Vbeta segments and 13 reverse primers for TCR Jbeta segments was used. This immuneACCESS table, as held by TCRdb, lists in-frame sequences with V and J called but not all clones. Of the missing ones, under half trace to an unresolved V gene in checked studies; the others have no known cause. The sample yields over 90,000 clones; around two thirds were counted once. Roughly 3.3% of the sample lies in the top ten. The material sequenced was PBMCs. The origin of the receptors is a woman between 50 and 59 years old in good health and CMV-seronegative.

V and J are TRBV6-5 and TRBJ2-2; 8 bases agree with TRBD2. The junction had 5 bases not matched to a gene; V was cut back by 4 bases and J by 7 bases. This CDR3 has 14 residues. Germline values: CDR1 MNHEY, CDR2 SVGAGI. The CDR3 DNA follows: TGTGCCAGCAGTTCGCGGGGGGCCCTCGGGGAGCTGTTTTTT. Protein sequence: CASSSRGALGELFF.

The chain recombines TRBV4-3 with TRBJ1-5; D remains unclear. The CDR3 spans 15 residues. V was shortened by 1 base and J by 3 bases, with 10 bases between the two germline ends. Looked up from germline, CDR1 is LGHNA and CDR2 is YSLEER. The CDR3 reads CASSQGVNLNQPQHF. CDR3 DNA: TGCGCCAGCAGCCAAGGAGTAAACCTCAATCAGCCCCAGCATTTT.

This clone was recorded a few times. This chain links TRBV6-4 with TRBJ2-6; 8 bases are a match to TRBD1. From germline, CDR1 is MRHNA and CDR2 SNTAGT. The V and J ends lost 6 bases and 1 base, in that order; junction bases with no gene match: 5. The CDR3 runs 16 residues. DNA of the CDR3: TGTGCCAGCAGCCAGGACAGGGCATCTGGGGCCAACGTCCTGACTTTC. It encodes CASSQDRASGANVLTF.

This chain joins TRBV7-2 and TRBJ2-3, with 11 bases aligning to TRBD2. The CDR3 contains 16 residues. From germline, CDR1 is SGHTA and CDR2 FQGNSA. V shed 5 bases, J shed 2 bases, and the junction held 6 bases outside the gene matches. The CDR3 is CASSPGLADSTDTQYF. The CDR3 DNA sequence: TGTGCCAGCAGCCCGGGACTAGCGGATTCCACAGATACGCAGTATTTT.

J is TRBJ2-7 and V is TRBV7-9, with TRBD2 identical over 10 bases. Germline loops: CDR1 SEHNR, CDR2 FQNEAQ (reference sequence). The V segment lost 5 bases and the J segment 3 bases; nucleotides outside the gene matches: 10. CDR3 length: 16 residues. CDR3 nucleotide sequence: TGTGCCAGCAGCGCCTTCCTAGCGGGGGCTTTCTACGAGCAGTACTTC. This codes for CASSAFLAGAFYEQYF.

The chain uses TRBV7-9 and TRBJ1-6; the D gene is possibly TRBD1 (5 bases). Germline V gene sequence: CDR1 SEHNR, CDR2 FQNEAQ (reference sequence). CDR3 length: 17 residues. Trimming shortened V by 4 bases and J by 3 bases, and 16 bases separated the two germline ends. The CDR3 loop reads CASSSAGRGLYNSPLHF. CDR3 bases: TGTGCCAGCAGCTCCGCCGGGAGGGGCCTCTATAATTCACCCCTCCACTTT.

The gene calls are TRBV27 and TRBJ1-1; TRBD1 aligns across 9 bases. The CDR3 length is 16 residues. The V gene end was trimmed by 3 bases and the J gene end by 5 bases; junction bases not matched to a gene: 10. Germline CDR1 and CDR2: MNHEY and SMNVEV (reference sequence). DNA for the CDR3: TGTGCCAGCAGTTTTTTCGGCCGGACAGGGGTTACTGAAGCTTTCTTT. This gives the protein CASSFFGRTGVTEAFF.

The V gene is TRBV7-9, the J gene TRBJ1-2; a weak D match, TRBD1 (6 bases). Germline CDR1 reads SEHNR; CDR2 reads FQNEAQ (reference sequence). CDR3 length: 14 amino acids. V dropped 1 base and J dropped 8 bases, with 14 bases sitting between them. CDR3 region: CASSLGAGDRGYTF. DNA for the CDR3: TGTGCCAGCAGCTTAGGGGCAGGGGATCGCGGCTACACCTTC.

The chain combines TRBV15 with TRBJ2-7, with TRBD1 matching over 8 bases. V dropped 1 base and J dropped 5; count of bases not matched to a gene: 10. In germline, CDR1 is LNHNV, CDR2 YYDKDF (reference sequence). This CDR3 is built from 16 residues. The CDR3 sequence is CATSRVVGQGSNEQYF. The CDR3 nucleotides read TGTGCCACCAGCAGAGTGGTAGGACAGGGAAGTAACGAGCAGTACTTC.

The rearrangement uses TRBV9 and TRBJ2-2, with 7 bases lining up with TRBD2. J was trimmed by 5 bases and V by 2 bases; bases with no gene match: 9. This CDR3 has 16 amino acids. Germline V CDR1 and CDR2: SGDLS, YYNGEE. CDR3 region: CASSVLPGGRTGELFF. CDR3 sequence (DNA): TGTGCCAGCAGCGTCCTCCCGGGGGGTCGTACCGGGGAGCTGTTTTTT. The full variable domain, in which reference TRBV9 and TRBJ2-2 provide the parts outside the CDR3, is DSGVTQTPKHLITATGQRVTLRCSPRSGDLSVYWYQQSLDQGLQFLIQYYNGEERAKGNILERFSAQQFPDLHSELNLSSLELGDSALYFCASSVLPGGRTGELFFGEGSRLTVL.

The rearrangement joins TRBV6-5 to TRBJ2-5; D ambiguous. The CDR3 extends over 13 amino acids. The V end was cut by 6 bases, the J end by 2 bases, with 10 bases between. Germline values: CDR1 MNHEY, CDR2 SVGAGI. The CDR3 DNA sequence: TGTGCCAGCAGCCCAAGGAGTCAAGAGACCCAGTACTTC. Translating it yields CASSPRSQETQYF.

The chain couples TRBV27 to TRBJ1-2; D not resolved. Germline CDR1 MNHEY, CDR2 SMNVEV (reference sequence). Trimming cost V 2 bases and J 4 bases, with 8 bases left between them. This CDR3 comprises 13 residues. The CDR3 here is CASSLQASYGYTF. CDR3 bases: TGTGCCAGCAGTTTACAGGCTTCCTATGGCTACACCTTC.

This sequence joins TRBV5-6 and TRBJ2-1; TRBD1 aligns across 9 bases. The CDR3 covers 15 residues. The V segment lost 4 bases and the J segment 3 bases; nucleotides outside the gene matches: 5. The germline V gene encodes CDR1 SGHDT and CDR2 YYEEEE. CDR3 in amino acids: CASSTGQGLYNEQFF. The CDR3 coding sequence is TGTGCCAGCAGCACGGGACAGGGACTCTACAATGAGCAGTTCTTC.

This sequence joins TRBV19 and TRBJ2-7, with 11 positions matching TRBD2. CDR3 length: 18 amino acids. The germline V gene encodes CDR1 LNHDA and CDR2 SQIVND (reference sequence). Losses at the gene ends were 3 bases for V and 4 bases for J; bases not matched to a gene: 14. CDR3 protein: CASSIDSGGADRQYEQYF. The CDR3 DNA follows: TGTGCCAGTAGTATCGATAGCGGGGGGGCCGACCGGCAATACGAGCAGTACTTC. The complete variable domain, with remaining parts taken from reference TRBV19 and TRBJ2-7, reads DGGITQSPKYLFRKEGQNVTLSCEQNLNHDAMYWYRQDPGQGLRLIYYSQIVNDFQKGDIAEGYSVSREKKESFPLTVTSAQKNPTAFYLCASSIDSGGADRQYEQYFGPGTRLTVT.